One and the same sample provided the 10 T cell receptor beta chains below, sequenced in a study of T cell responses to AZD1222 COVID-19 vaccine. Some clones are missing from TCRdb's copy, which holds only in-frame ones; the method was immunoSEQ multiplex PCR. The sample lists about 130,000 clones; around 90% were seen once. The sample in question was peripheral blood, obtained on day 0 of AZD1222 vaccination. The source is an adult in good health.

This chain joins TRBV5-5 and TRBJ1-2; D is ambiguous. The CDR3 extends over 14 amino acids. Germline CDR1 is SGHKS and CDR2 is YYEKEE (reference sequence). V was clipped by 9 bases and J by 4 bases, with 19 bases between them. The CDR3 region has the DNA TGTGCCACCGACCCGAACTCAGGTGCCTATGGCTACACCTTC. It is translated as CATDPNSGAYGYTF.

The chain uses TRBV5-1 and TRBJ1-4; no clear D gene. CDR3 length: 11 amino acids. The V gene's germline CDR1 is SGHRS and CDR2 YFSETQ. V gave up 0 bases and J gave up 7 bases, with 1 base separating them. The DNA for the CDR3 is TGCGCCAGCAGCTTGGGTGAAAAACTGTTTTTT. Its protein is CASSLGEKLFF.

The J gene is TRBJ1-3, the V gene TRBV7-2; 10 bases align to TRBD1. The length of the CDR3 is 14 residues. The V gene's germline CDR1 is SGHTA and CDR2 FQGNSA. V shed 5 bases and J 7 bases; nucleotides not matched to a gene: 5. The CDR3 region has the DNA TGTGCCAGCAGCCGTGACAGGGGGCGGAACACCATATATTTT. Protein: CASSRDRGRNTIYF.

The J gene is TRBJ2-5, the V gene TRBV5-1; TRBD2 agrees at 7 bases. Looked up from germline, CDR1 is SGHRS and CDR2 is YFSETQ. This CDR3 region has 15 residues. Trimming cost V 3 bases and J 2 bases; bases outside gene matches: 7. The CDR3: CASSSTSAVQETQYF. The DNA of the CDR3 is TGCGCCAGCAGCTCAACTAGCGCGGTGCAAGAGACCCAGTACTTC.

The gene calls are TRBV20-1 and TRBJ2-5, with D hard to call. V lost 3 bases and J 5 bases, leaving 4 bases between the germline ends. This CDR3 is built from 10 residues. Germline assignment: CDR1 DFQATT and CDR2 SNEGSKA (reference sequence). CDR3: CSASDETQYF. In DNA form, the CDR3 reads TGCAGTGCTAGTGATGAGACCCAGTACTTC.

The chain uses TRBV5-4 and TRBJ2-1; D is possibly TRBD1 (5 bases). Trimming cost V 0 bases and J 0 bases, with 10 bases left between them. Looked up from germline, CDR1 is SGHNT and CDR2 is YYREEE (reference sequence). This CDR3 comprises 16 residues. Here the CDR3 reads CASSLGGPSSYNEQFF. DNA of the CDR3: TGTGCCAGCAGCTTGGGGGGCCCGAGCTCCTACAATGAGCAGTTCTTC.

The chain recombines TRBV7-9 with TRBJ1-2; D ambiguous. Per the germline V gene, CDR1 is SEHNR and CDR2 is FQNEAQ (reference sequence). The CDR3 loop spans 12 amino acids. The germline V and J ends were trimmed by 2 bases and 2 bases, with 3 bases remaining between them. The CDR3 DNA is TGTGCCAGCAGCTTATCGAACTATGGCTACACCTTC. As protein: CASSLSNYGYTF. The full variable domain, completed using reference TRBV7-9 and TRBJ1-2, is DTGVSQNPRHKITKRGQNVTFRCDPISEHNRLYWYRQTLGQGPEFLTYFQNEAQLEKSRLLSDRFSAERPKGSFSTLEIQRTEQGDSAMYLCASSLSNYGYTFGSGTRLTVV.

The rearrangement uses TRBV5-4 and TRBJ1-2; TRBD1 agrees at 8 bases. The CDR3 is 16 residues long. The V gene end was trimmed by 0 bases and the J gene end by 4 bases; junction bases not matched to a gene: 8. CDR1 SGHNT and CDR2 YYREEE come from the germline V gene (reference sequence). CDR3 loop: CASSLASGGGGYGYTF. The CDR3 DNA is TGTGCCAGCAGCTTGGCCTCAGGGGGCGGTGGCTATGGCTACACCTTC.

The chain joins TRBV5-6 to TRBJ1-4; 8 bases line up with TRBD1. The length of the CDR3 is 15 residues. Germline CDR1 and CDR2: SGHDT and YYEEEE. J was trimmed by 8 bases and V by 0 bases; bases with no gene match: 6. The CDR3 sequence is CASSLADRVLEKLFF. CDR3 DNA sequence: TGTGCCAGCAGCTTGGCGGACAGGGTATTGGAAAAACTGTTTTTT.

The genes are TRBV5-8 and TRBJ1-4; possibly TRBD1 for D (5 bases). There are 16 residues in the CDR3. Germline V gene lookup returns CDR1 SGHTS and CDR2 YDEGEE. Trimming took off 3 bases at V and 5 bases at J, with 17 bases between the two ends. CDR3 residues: CASSSTGPGLNEKLFF. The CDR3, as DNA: TGTGCCAGCAGCTCAACAGGTCCAGGGCTAAATGAAAAACTGTTTTTT.